This TCR beta chain derives from a study of cytomegalovirus exposure and HLA in healthy donors (dated by TCRdb to 2016 to 2017). At the level of the whole study: According to an earlier analysis of 550 to 750 of the donors, about 179 million T cells yielded roughly 110 million unique TCR beta sequences and roughly 280 Gb of sequence data. Roughly 310 gigabases of sequencing data and tens of millions of unique TCR sequences were included in an early release covering roughly 700 HLA-typed donors. Of the approximately 400 genotyped donors, more than 75% were placed in the genetic ancestry cluster associated with self-reported Caucasian donors. The study was designed to test whether signatures of past pathogen exposure could be identified by cataloging public T cell receptors. The study profiled the T cell repertoires of about 720 subjects by immunosequencing and related them to cytomegalovirus serostatus. A separate validation cohort of some 130 different subjects was used in addition to the approximately 670-subject first cohort. The study combined high-throughput TCR immunosequencing, statistical association of individual TCRs with disease status, and machine learning to predict cytomegalovirus infection status. To study patterns of TCR occurrence, a later analysis re-analyzed previously published TCR beta repertoires from 550 to 800 donors and added high-resolution HLA genotyping. The later analysis used no new phenotypic data to find candidate immune exposures, relying instead on TCR beta sequences and their occurrence across donors. In an earlier analysis of over 550 of the donors, high-throughput TCR beta sequencing was used to judge whether each TCR beta V gene segment behaved as functional or pseudogenic. Donor age, sex, ethnicity and CMV serostatus were collected together with the repertoire data. In a later genetic analysis, genome-wide SNP genotypes for about three fifths of the roughly 670 donors were used, and that subset was treated as a discovery cohort. Every repertoire in the discovery cohort had been generated on one and the same sequencing platform. HLA typing covered class I and class II loci at four-digit resolution. Typing coverage varied by locus: about 620-630 donors for A, B, C, DRB1 and DQB1; more than 500 for DQA1; more than 600 for DPA1; 450 to 480 for DPB1. Several DR-DQ haplotypes were treated as single units for association and clustering because of strong linkage in the cohort. On average, 235,054 unique TCR beta nucleotide sequences were sequenced per donor among some 430 genotyped donors of the cohort, with roughly 18% of those sequences being non-productive. Overall study results and their limits: Because HLA typing was missing for some donors at each locus, association tests included only the typed subset. Several of the top co-occurrence clusters appeared to be linked to parvovirus B19, influenza, CMV and Epstein-Barr virus, according to a later analysis. Some IMGT-functional V segments, including TRBV6-2 and TRBV6-3, could not be distinguished by the 87-base-pair reads and were therefore excluded. The only immune exposure information available for the cohort was CMV serostatus. Across donors, most TCR sequences were observed very rarely, whereas some public TCRs were present in many individuals. In a later genetic analysis, fewer N-insertions in productive TCRs were reported among donors in an Asian-associated ancestry cluster than the 666-donor mean. The classifier was reported to diagnose cytomegalovirus status with high specificity and sensitivity in both the original and validation cohorts. A few of the identified cytomegalovirus-associated TCR beta chains were confirmed in vitro to be specific for cytomegalovirus antigens. An association between a missense DCLRE1C variant and V-gene and J-gene trimming of TCR beta chains was found in a later genetic analysis and replicated in an independent cohort. Compared with equally common non-associated chains, HLA-associated TCR beta chains in a later analysis were more clonally expanded and had lower generation probabilities. When HLA alleles, especially DR and DQ, strongly co-occurred, TCR associations were difficult to assign to individual alleles. The study gave a list of 150 to 200 TCR beta chains associated with cytomegalovirus. In an earlier analysis of about 540 of the donors, most TCR beta V segments were observed in productive rearrangements about 87% or about 30% of the time, broadly matching IMGT annotations. Because counts were too low, 15 or so rarely observed V segments, including chromosome 9 orphons, were excluded from the earlier analysis of 587 of the donors. A further reported finding was that TCR beta sequences accurately predicted the HLA-A and HLA-B alleles for most subjects in the first cohort. Only TCR beta chains were sequenced in this cohort, and the absence of alpha or paired-chain data limited detectable features. According to the authors, the approach could potentially be generalized to other disease states and immunological phenotypes. Linkage disequilibrium might explain the correlated functional status among segregating V segments, but an unknown experimental factor could not be excluded. A later analysis found that most CMV-associated TCR beta chains appeared HLA-restricted, with HLA associations seemingly driven largely by CMV exposure. According to a later analysis, TCR association rates differed among HLA loci, with DRB1 alleles showing the most associated TCRs and HLA-C alleles showing the fewest. A cluster of highly shared sequence variants was judged likely to be a technical artifact of the sequencing pipeline. At a false discovery rate of 0.05, a later analysis linked roughly 17,000 TCR beta sequences to specific HLA alleles. Roughly uniform sequencing depth across donors was assumed in presence/absence analyses, although this assumption may not hold.

Taken from the germline V gene, the CDR1 and CDR2 loops are MDHEN and SYDVKM. The CDR3, cysteine through phenylalanine, is 17 amino acids long. Only the CDR3 region is kept as DNA, spanning 51 bases read in frame from base 1. Ends trimmed: V by 5 bases, J by 3 bases; bases unmatched to a gene: 13. The library relied on the immunoSEQ multiplex PCR assay. For the multiplex PCR, a mixture combining 60 forward primers for TCR Vbeta segments and 13 reverse primers for TCR Jbeta segments was used. The CDR3 region of rearranged TCR beta genes was amplified from genomic DNA by a multiplex PCR assay. The Illumina HiSeq System was used to sequence the amplified TCR beta libraries as 87-base-pair reads. On the study's bioinformatics: Across the 600 to 700 repertoires, a later analysis counted tens of millions of unique TCR beta chains, 9.5 million to 12 million of which were shared by at least two donors. A nearest-neighbor algorithm error-corrected the raw reads and collapsed the reads into unique sequences, merging closely related sequences to remove PCR and sequencing errors. To assign V, D and J gene segments, CDR3 sequences were aligned to IMGT reference sequences. For a sequence to be retained, a match of at least six nucleotides to both a V gene segment and a J gene segment was required. A rearrangement was called productive if the CDR3 had no stop codons and remained in frame with V and J, and every other rearrangement was called non-productive. Following IMGT convention, CDR3 was defined as the stretch from the second conserved V-encoded cysteine up to the conserved J-encoded phenylalanine. The earlier analysis of 587 of the donors excluded sequences that lacked an unambiguous match to a single V gene segment. An earlier analysis of a few hundred of the donors called V segments functional above 56.7% productive rearrangements and segregating when the between-donor standard deviation exceeded 5%. A statistical classification framework was developed to diagnose cytomegalovirus status using the catalog of TCR beta chain sequences. V and J gene assignment, in a later analysis, came from comparing TCR nucleotide sequences with IMGT/GENE-DB human TR gene sequences. The TCRdist pipeline was used in a later analysis to assign CDR3 sequences and most-parsimonious VDJ recombination scenarios. In a later analysis, every TCR beta chain was defined by the combination of its CDR3 amino acid sequence and its V-gene family, and reads without a unique V-gene family were dropped. As a way to deal with suspected cross-contamination and a sequencing artifact, a later analysis dropped over 550 nucleotide sequences that were highly shared and had low generation probability. A later analysis calculated a clonal expansion index for each public chain from normalized within-repertoire ranks of inferred template counts. A later analysis computed generation probabilities with a VDJ recombination model fitted to out-of-frame rearrangements, and checked the results against IGoR. In a later analysis, TCR-TCR, TCR-HLA and TCR-CMV co-occurrence was scored with hypergeometric tests, and a repertoire-size bias correction was applied to TCR pairs. A later analysis estimated false discovery rates by permuting HLA or CMV assignments 20 times. In a later analysis, co-occurring TCRs were grouped with DBSCAN, and TCRdist sequence similarity was added when clustering was performed within HLA-allele-positive subsets. Repertoires with fewer than 30,000 or more than 120,000 public chains were left out of co-occurrence clustering, as were five repertoires with anomalous nucleotide sharing. The clones in this table, taken by TCRdb from immuneACCESS, are in-frame only. Not every clone is retained; where verified, under half of the shortfall comes from an unresolved V gene, and the cause of the rest is unknown. Clone size and the V and J calls come from that table; the DNA yielded D and trimming. This sample lists 170,000 or so clones; about 80% were detected once. The ten largest clonotypes hold less than 1.5% of the sample.

On this clone: The antigen it binds to is not known. No per-base quality is available; no much larger clone lies one base away.

The cohort consisted of 600 to 700 healthy bone marrow donors. At the time of sampling, every cohort member was nominally healthy, though immune exposures that went unrecorded were likely present. The donor was CMV seropositive and belonged to the group of 250 to 350 seropositive cohort members. Each donor provided a peripheral blood sample, and peripheral blood mononuclear cells were used for TCR beta sequencing. The Qiagen DNeasy Blood Extraction Kit was used to extract genomic DNA from the blood cell samples. The sequence links TRBV28 to TRBJ2-3; 8 of the junction bases match TRBD2. Sequencing was carried out using PBMCs. This TCR derives from a woman aged 25 to 45 in good health and CMV-seropositive. CDR3 loop: CASSMGLMAGGTDTQYF. The nucleotide sequence reads TGTGCCAGCAGTATGGGACTTATGGCGGGAGGTACAGATACGCAGTATTTT.